One T cell receptor (beta chain) is described in this entry. Its antigen is not identified. Other DNA sequences from this sample encode an identical CDR3 as well. TCRdb keeps only in-frame clones here, not all; method: immunoSEQ multiplex PCR. This sample has 1.4 million or so clones; approximately 98.5% occur once, and the top ten carry about 0.34%. This specimen belongs to a study of shared clonotypes between healthy human individuals. Overall study results and limits: Sequencing of the sorted subsets was shown by rarefaction to be incomplete despite large depth.

The V gene's germline CDR1 is KGHSH and CDR2 LQKENI. CDR3 size: 18 residues. The V end lost 1 base, the J end lost 0 bases, and 13 bases lay between the germline ends. Donors, healthy HIV-negative adults, lacked recent acute infections or vaccinations. Only Caucasian adults living in Nashville, Tennessee made up the donor group. J is TRBJ2-6 and V is TRBV18, with a possible D match to TRBD1 (5 bases). The sample was naive CD4+ T cells sorted from blood. The subset here: CD45RA+ positively selected. This receptor was identified in a man aged 30-40 years in good health. CDR3 nucleotide sequence: TGTGCCAGCTCACCACTTCGTCAGGGAAGCTCTGGGGCCAACGTCCTGACTTTC. Translation: CASSPLRQGSSGANVLTF.